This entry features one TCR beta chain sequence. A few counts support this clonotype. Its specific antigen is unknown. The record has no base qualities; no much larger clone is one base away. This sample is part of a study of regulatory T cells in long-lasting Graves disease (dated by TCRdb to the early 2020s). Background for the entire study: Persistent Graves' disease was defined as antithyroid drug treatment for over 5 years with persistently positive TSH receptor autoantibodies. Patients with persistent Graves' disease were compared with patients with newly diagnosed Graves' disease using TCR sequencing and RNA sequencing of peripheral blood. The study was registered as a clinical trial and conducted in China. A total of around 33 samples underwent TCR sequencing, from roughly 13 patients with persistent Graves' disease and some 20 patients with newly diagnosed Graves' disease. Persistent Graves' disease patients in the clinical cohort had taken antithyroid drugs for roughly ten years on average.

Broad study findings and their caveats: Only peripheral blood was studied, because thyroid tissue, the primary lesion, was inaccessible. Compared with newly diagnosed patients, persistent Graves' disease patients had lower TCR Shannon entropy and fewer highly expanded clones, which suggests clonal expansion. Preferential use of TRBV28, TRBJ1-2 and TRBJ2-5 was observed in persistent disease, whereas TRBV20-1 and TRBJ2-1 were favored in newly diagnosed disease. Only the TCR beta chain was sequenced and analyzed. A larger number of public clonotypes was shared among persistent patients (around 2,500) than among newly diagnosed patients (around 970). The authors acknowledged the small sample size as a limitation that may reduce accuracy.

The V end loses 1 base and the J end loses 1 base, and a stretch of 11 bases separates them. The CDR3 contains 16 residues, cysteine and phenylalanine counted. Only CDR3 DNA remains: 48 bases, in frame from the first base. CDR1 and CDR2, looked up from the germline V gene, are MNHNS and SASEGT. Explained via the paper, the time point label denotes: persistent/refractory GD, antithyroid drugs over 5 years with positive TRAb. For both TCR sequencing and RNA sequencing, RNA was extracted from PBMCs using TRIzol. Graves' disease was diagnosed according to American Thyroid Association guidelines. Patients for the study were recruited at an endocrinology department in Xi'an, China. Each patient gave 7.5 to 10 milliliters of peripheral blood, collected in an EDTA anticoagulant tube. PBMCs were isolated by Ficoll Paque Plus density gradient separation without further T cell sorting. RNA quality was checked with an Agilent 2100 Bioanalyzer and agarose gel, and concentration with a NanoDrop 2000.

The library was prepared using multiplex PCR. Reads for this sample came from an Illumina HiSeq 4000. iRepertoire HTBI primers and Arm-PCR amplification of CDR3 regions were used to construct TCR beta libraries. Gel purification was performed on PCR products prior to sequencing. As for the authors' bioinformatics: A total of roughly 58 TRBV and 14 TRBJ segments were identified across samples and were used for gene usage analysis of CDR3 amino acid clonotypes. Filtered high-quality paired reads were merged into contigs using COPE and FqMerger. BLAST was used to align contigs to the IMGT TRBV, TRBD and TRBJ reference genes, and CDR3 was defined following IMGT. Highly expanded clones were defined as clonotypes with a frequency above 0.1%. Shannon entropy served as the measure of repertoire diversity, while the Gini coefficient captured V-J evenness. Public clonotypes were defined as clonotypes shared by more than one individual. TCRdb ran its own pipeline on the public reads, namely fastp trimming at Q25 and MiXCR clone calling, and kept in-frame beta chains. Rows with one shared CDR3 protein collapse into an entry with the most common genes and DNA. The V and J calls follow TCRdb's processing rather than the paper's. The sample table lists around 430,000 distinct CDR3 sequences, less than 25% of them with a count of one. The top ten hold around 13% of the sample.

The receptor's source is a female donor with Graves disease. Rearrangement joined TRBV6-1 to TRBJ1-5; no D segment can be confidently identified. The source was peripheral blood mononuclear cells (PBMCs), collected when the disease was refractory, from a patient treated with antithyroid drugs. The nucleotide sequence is TGTGCCAGCAGTGAAGTGGCCAGCCTAAGCAATCAGCCCCAGCATTTT. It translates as CASSEVASLSNQPQHF.